This T cell receptor beta chain was retrieved from a study of identical twins (dated by TCRdb to the mid-2010s). In the study overall: To test whether fetal clonotypes persist, this study deep-sequenced TCR alpha and beta repertoires from monozygotic twins, from unrelated adults of various ages, and from cord blood. Replicate twin experiments were performed at different times using different library preparation protocols to rule out contamination.

What the study reported, not specific to this receptor: Excess twin sharing in beta out-of-frame sequences was weaker because fewer shared sequences lowered the signal-to-noise ratio. Out-of-frame TCR alpha sharing in monozygotic twins was systematically underestimated by recombination models, whereas sharing between unrelated individuals was in agreement with the recombination models. Zero-insertion analyses could be partly confounded by invariant T cells such as MAIT and iNKT, although diverse VJ usage argued against such confounding for most clonotypes. Because the same donors could not be followed over many years, conclusions were based on cross-sectional statistical analysis. Abundant cord blood beta clonotypes carried fewer insertions; young adult naive repertoires showed a weaker similar trend, while memory repertoires showed none. Compared with coincidental sharing between unrelated individuals, out-of-frame TCR alpha sequences shared between twins showed an excess of sequences with low generation probability.

Every donor was a healthy Caucasian. The CDR3 contains 14 residues, cysteine and phenylalanine counted. Kept here is only the CDR3 DNA, which spans 42 bases and is read in frame from base 1. The junction carries 15 bases between V and J, which are trimmed by 3 bases and 8 bases respectively. CDR1 KGHDR and CDR2 SFDVKD are derived from the germline V gene. This clonotype was counted between two and nine times. Its antigen is unknown. Qualities for individual bases were not recorded, and no much larger clone is one base off. The library was obtained by 5' RACE. Reads for this sample came from an Illumina HiSeq 2000. A universal primer binding site was added through template switching, and the final cDNA carried a unique molecular identifier so that TCR cDNA molecules could be counted accurately. Specific primers in the conserved constant-segment region were used to synthesize first-strand cDNA for TCR alpha and beta chains. To control for contamination, every cDNA library carried two barcodes: a SMART-Mk sample barcode plus Illumina barcodes. TruSeq adapter sequences along with Illumina sample barcodes were introduced in two successive PCR steps. The Illumina HiSeq platform was used with custom primers to sequence TCR alpha and beta cDNA libraries. From the authors' description of their analysis: Raw reads were processed with MiGEC to extract unique molecular identifiers, and MiXCR was used to determine CDR3 positions. For each individual, recombination models were inferred using an EM algorithm with the repgenHMM and IGoR tools. Shared clonotypes were analyzed with the tcR package in R, and sharing was normalized by the product of cloneset sizes. To study raw recombination without the effects of thymic and clonal selection, out-of-frame nonproductive sequences were analyzed. TCRdb reworked the public reads: Q25 trimming with fastp, MiXCR clone assembly, productive beta chains retained. Entries that share a CDR3 protein sequence are merged under the most common genes and DNA. In this record, the V and J calls reflect TCRdb's handling and not the investigators' own analysis. The sample table holds around 1.7 million distinct CDR3 sequences, of which around 29% were seen once. The top ten clones comprise roughly 0.3% of the sample.

The chain couples TRBV24-1 to TRBJ1-2; a weak D assignment points to TRBD1 (5 bases agree). The TCR was taken from a newborn girl in good health. The specimen was cord blood. The CDR3 is CATSDGFRQFGYTF. The nucleotide sequence is given as TGTGCCACCAGTGATGGGTTCAGACAGTTCGGCTACACCTTC.